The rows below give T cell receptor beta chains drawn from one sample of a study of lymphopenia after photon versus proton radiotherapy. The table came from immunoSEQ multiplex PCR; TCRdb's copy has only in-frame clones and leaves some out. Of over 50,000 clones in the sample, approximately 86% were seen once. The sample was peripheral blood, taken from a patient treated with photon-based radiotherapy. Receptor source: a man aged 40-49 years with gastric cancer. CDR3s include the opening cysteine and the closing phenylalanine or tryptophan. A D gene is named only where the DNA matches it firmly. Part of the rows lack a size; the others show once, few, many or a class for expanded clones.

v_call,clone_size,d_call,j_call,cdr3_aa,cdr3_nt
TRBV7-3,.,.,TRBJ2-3,CASSYGLPSTDTQYF,TGTGCCAGCAGCTATGGACTACCATCCACAGATACGCAGTATTTT
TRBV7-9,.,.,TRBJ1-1,CASSQGGFRGATEAFF,TGTGCCAGCAGCCAAGGGGGGTTCAGGGGTGCGACTGAAGCTTTCTTT
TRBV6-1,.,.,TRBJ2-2,CASSERYQGFTGELFF,TGTGCCAGCAGTGAAAGGTATCAGGGGTTCACCGGGGAGCTGTTTTTT
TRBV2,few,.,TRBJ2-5,CASSRLRTVQETQYF,TGTGCCAGCAGCCGACTAAGGACAGTACAAGAGACCCAGTACTTC
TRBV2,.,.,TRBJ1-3,CASSKDITSGNTIYF,TGTGCCAGCAGTAAGGACATCACCTCTGGAAACACCATATATTTT
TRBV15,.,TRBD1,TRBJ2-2,CATSRDLVPDRDTGELFF,TGTGCCACCAGCAGAGATCTCGTCCCGGACAGGGACACCGGGGAGCTGTTTTTT
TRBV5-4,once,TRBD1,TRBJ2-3,CASSGRQGAGDTQYF,TGTGCCAGCAGCGGAAGACAGGGGGCAGGAGATACGCAGTATTTT
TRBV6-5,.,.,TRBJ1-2,CASSPRRTQNYGYTF,TGTGCCAGCAGCCCCCGGCGGACACAAAACTATGGCTACACCTTC
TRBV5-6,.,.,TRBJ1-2,CASTGGRRYGYTF,TGTGCCAGCACCGGGGGGCGCCGCTATGGCTACACCTTC
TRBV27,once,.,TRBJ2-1,CASRSGYNEQFF,TGTGCCAGCCGCTCCGGGTATAATGAGCAGTTCTTC
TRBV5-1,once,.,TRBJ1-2,CASSLLPEGPYGYTF,TGCGCCAGCAGCTTACTTCCAGAAGGGCCCTATGGCTACACCTTC
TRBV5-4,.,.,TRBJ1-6,CASSLPPGTPNSPLHF,TGTGCCAGCAGCTTGCCCCCCGGGACACCCAATTCACCCCTCCACTTT
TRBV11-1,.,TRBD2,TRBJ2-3,CASSPPGSGVGGRTDTQYF,TGTGCCAGCAGCCCCCCGGGTAGCGGGGTAGGGGGTAGAACAGATACGCAGTATTTT
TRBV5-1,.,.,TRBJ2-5,CASSFRPGALGETQYF,TGCGCCAGCAGCTTTCGGCCGGGAGCCCTTGGAGAGACCCAGTACTTC
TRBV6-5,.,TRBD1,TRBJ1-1,CASSYGVGQGPNEAFF,TGTGCCAGCAGTTACGGGGTGGGACAGGGACCCAACGAAGCTTTCTTT
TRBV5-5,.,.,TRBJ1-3,CASSLIGAGNTIYF,TGTGCCAGCAGCTTGATCGGGGCTGGAAACACCATATATTTT
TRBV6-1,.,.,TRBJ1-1,CASMDGYTEAFF,TGTGCCAGCATGGACGGATACACTGAAGCTTTCTTT
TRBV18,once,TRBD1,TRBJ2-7,CASSQNRGDYEQYF,TGTGCCAGCTCACAAAACAGGGGAGACTACGAGCAGTACTTC
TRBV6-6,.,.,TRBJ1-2,CASSDSEDGYTF,TGTGCCAGCAGTGACAGCGAAGATGGCTACACCTTC
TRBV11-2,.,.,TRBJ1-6,CASSLGPYNSPLHF,TGTGCCAGCAGCTTAGGTCCCTATAATTCACCCCTCCACTTT
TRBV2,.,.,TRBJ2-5,CASTRGVSVGETQYF,TGTGCCAGCACTCGAGGAGTCTCCGTCGGGGAGACCCAGTACTTC
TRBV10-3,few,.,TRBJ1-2,CAISADRNYGYTF,TGTGCCATCAGCGCGGACAGAAACTATGGCTACACCTTC
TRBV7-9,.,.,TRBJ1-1,CASSDSFQGNTEAFF,TGTGCCAGCAGCGATTCATTCCAGGGTAACACTGAAGCTTTCTTT
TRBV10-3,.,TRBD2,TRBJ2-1,CAISVVAGAHNEQFF,TGTGCCATCAGTGTTGTAGCGGGGGCACACAATGAGCAGTTCTTC
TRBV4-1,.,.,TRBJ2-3,CASSRPGADTQYF,TGCGCCAGCAGCCGACCCGGCGCAGATACGCAGTATTTT
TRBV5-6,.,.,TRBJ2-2,CASSLAPGSKELFF,TGTGCCAGCAGCTTGGCCCCAGGGTCGAAAGAGCTGTTTTTT
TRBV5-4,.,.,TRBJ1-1,CASSSQDSKKNTEAFF,TGTGCCAGCAGTTCACAGGACTCGAAGAAGAACACTGAAGCTTTCTTT
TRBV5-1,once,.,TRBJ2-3,CASSLGGRTDTQYF,TGCGCCAGCAGCTTGGGGGGGCGCACAGATACGCAGTATTTT
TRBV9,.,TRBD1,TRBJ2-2,CASERGQANTGELFF,TGTGCCAGCGAAAGGGGACAGGCGAACACCGGGGAGCTGTTTTTT
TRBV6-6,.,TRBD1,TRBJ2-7,CASSPGQGTTYF,TGTGCCAGCAGTCCCGGACAGGGAACGACGTACTTC
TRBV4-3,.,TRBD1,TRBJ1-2,CASSQGAGGEYGYTF,TGCGCCAGCAGCCAAGGGGCAGGGGGAGAATATGGCTACACCTTC
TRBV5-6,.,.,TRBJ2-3,CASSHKAGSDTQYF,TGTGCCAGCAGCCACAAGGCCGGGTCAGATACGCAGTATTTT
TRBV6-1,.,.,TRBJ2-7,CASSEVLGTSYEQYF,TGTGCCAGCAGTGAAGTTCTAGGTACCTCCTACGAGCAGTACTTC
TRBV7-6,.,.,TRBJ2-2,CASSLALTENTGELFF,TGTGCCAGCAGCTTAGCGCTGACAGAGAACACCGGGGAGCTGTTTTTT
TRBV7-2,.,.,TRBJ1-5,CASSSTAGNQPQHF,TGTGCCAGCAGCTCCACAGCTGGCAATCAGCCCCAGCATTTT
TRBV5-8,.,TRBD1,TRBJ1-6,CASSFLDRGYSPLHF,TGTGCCAGCAGCTTCCTCGACAGGGGGTATTCACCCCTCCACTTT
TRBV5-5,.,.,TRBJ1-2,CASSWGQGSYGYTF,TGTGCCAGCAGCTGGGGGCAGGGTAGCTATGGCTACACCTTC
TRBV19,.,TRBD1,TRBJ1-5,CASSTPDRGVGQPQHF,TGTGCCAGTAGCACCCCAGACAGGGGGGTAGGCCAGCCCCAGCATTTT
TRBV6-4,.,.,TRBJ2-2,CASSPQGNTGELFF,TGTGCCAGCAGCCCGCAGGGGAATACCGGGGAGCTGTTTTTT
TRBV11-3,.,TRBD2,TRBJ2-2,CASSLGTSGGAGELFF,TGTGCCAGCAGCCTAGGGACTAGCGGGGGCGCCGGGGAGCTGTTTTTT
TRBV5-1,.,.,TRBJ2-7,CASSLVDSRAPRSYEQYF,TGCGCCAGCAGCTTGGTCGATTCTCGGGCCCCCCGCTCCTACGAGCAGTACTTC
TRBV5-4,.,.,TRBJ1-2,CASSGAAAAGGSYGYTF,TGTGCCAGCAGTGGTGCAGCGGCAGCCGGGGGGAGCTATGGCTACACCTTC
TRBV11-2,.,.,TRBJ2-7,CASSLGPREQYF,TGTGCCAGCAGCTTAGGGCCGCGCGAGCAGTACTTC
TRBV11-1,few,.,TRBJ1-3,CASSYGPNPGNTIYF,TGTGCCAGCAGCTACGGCCCAAACCCGGGAAACACCATATATTTT
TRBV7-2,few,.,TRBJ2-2,CASSSRDFLNTGELFF,TGTGCCAGCAGCTCGCGGGACTTTCTGAACACCGGGGAGCTGTTTTTT
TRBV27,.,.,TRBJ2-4,CASSLIRGDGRNIQYF,TGTGCCAGCAGTTTAATCCGGGGAGACGGAAGGAACATTCAGTACTTC
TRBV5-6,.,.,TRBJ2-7,CASSWRGHPYEQYF,TGTGCCAGCAGCTGGCGCGGGCACCCCTACGAGCAGTACTTC
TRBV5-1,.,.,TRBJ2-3,CASSLEQITDTQYF,TGCGCCAGCAGCTTGGAGCAGATCACAGATACGCAGTATTTT
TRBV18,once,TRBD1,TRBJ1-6,CASSPTGGAGSPLHF,TGTGCCAGCTCACCTACAGGGGGCGCGGGTTCACCCCTCCACTTT
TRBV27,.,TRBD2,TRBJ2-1,CASSLLAGAYNEQFF,TGTGCCAGCAGTTTACTAGCGGGGGCATACAATGAGCAGTTCTTC
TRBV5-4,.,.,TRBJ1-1,CASSLNRNTEAFF,TGTGCCAGCAGCTTGAATAGGAACACTGAAGCTTTCTTT
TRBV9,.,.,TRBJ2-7,CASSVFAGPAYEQYF,TGTGCCAGCAGCGTATTCGCGGGGCCTGCCTACGAGCAGTACTTC
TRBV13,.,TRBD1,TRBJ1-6,CASSLGDRGNSPLHF,TGTGCCAGCAGCTTAGGGGACAGGGGAAATTCACCCCTCCACTTT